This T cell receptor (beta chain) appears in the sequencing data of a study of shared clonotypes between healthy human individuals. Looking at the study overall: The donor pool was made up of two women and a few men aged 18 to 49.

Only one count was recorded for this clone. A read error likely explains this, since a far larger clone differs by one base. The authors split each subset's genomic DNA evenly across several immunoSEQ plates. Assay used: immunoSEQ multiplex PCR; TCRdb lists only in-frame clones, some missing. Seen here are 470,000 or so clones, around 85% observed once, and the top ten hold about an eighth. This CDR3 spans 13 amino acids. The germline CDR1 and CDR2 sequences are SNHLY and FYNNEI. All donors were Caucasian adults living in Nashville, Tennessee. This TCR derives from a woman in her forties in good health. Some clones in this sample may be carry-over from other donors' samples. V gene TRBV2 combines with J gene TRBJ1-2, with 7 positions matching TRBD1. Sequenced: PBMCs. The CDR3 spells CAGRPQTGQGYTF. Written as DNA, the CDR3 is TGTGCCGGCAGACCTCAGACAGGGCAAGGCTACACCTTC.